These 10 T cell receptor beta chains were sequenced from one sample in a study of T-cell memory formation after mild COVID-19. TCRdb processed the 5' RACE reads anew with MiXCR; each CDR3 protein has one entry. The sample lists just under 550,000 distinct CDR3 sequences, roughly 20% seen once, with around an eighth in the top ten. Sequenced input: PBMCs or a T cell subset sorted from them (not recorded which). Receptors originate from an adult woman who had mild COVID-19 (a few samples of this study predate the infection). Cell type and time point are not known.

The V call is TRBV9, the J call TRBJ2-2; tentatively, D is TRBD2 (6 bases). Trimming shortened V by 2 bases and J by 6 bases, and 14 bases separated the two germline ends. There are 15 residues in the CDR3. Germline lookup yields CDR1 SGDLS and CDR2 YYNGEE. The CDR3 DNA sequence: TGTGCCAGCAGCGTCTCGGGACCGGGGGCCGGGGAGCTGTTTTTT. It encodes CASSVSGPGAGELFF.

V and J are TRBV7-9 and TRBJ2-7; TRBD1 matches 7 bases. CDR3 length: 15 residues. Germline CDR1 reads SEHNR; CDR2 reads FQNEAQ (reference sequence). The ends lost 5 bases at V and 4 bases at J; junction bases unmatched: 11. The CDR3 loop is CASSPDPDRRYEQYF. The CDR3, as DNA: TGTGCCAGCAGCCCCGACCCGGACAGGAGGTACGAGCAGTACTTC.

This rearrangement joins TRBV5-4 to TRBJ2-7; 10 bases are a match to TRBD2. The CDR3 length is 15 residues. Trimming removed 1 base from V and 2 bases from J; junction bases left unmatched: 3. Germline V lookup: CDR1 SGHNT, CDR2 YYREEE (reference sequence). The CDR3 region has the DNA TGTGCCAGCAGCTTGCTAGCGGGAGATCCCTACGAGCAGTACTTC. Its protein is CASSLLAGDPYEQYF.

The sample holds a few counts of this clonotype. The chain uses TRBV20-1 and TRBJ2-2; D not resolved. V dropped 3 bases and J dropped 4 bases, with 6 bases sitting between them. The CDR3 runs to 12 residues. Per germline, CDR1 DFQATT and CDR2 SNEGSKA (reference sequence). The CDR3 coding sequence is TGCAGTGCTAGGGACCCCACCGGGGAGCTGTTTTTT. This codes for CSARDPTGELFF.

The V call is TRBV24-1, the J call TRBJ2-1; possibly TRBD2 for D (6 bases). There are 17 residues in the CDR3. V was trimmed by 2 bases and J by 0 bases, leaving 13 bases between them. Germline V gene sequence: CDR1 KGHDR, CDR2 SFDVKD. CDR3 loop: CATSDSGTPSSYNEQFF. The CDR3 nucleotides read TGTGCCACCAGTGATTCCGGGACTCCGAGCTCCTACAATGAGCAGTTCTTC.

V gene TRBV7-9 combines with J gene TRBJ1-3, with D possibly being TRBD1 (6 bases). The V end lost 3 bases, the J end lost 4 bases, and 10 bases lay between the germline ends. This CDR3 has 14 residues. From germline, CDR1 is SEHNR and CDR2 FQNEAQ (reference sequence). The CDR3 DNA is TGTGCCAGCAGCTTCCGGGACAACGGAAACACCATATATTTT. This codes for CASSFRDNGNTIYF.

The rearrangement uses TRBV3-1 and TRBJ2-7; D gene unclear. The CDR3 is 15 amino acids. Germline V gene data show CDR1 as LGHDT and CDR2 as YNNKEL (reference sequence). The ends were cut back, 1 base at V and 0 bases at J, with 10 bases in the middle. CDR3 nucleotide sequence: TGTGCCAGCAGCCAAGGAACTGTTGGCTCCTACGAGCAGTACTTC. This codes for CASSQGTVGSYEQYF.

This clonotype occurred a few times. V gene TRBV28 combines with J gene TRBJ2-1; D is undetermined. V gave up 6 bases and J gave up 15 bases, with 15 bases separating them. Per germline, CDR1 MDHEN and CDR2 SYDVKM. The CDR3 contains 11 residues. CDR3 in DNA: TGTGCCAGCAGCTTCCAGGCTGGGCGGTTCTTC. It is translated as CASSFQAGRFF.

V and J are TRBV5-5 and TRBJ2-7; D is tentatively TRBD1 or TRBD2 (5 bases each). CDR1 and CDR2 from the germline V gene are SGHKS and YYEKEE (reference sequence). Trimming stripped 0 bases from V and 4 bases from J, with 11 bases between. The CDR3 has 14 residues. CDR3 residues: CASSLGVWGYEQYF. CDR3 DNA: TGTGCCAGCAGCTTGGGGGTCTGGGGGTACGAGCAGTACTTC.

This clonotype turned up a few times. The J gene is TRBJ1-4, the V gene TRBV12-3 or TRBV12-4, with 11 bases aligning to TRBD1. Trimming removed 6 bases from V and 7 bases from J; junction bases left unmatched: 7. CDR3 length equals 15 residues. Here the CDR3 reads CASSPRTGGSEKLFF. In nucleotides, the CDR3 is TGTGCCAGCAGCCCCCGGACAGGGGGCAGTGAAAAACTGTTTTTT.